The 14 T cell receptor beta chains listed next were all sequenced from one sample in a study of cytomegalovirus exposure and HLA in healthy donors. Primers: 60 Vbeta forward and 13 Jbeta reverse. Profiling relied on immunoSEQ multiplex PCR, and the TCRdb table lists in-frame clones only, not all of them. Recorded for this sample: 130,000 to 150,000 clones. Source material: PBMCs. These receptor sequences come from a male donor in good health and CMV-seronegative.

J is TRBJ1-2 and V is TRBV29-1; the match to TRBD1 covers 9 bases. The CDR3 length is 13 residues. Trimming took 5 bases from V and 6 from J; bases not matched to a gene: 7. Germline CDR1 and CDR2: SQVTM and ANQGSEA. In DNA, the CDR3 is TGCAGCGTTTCCTATCGGACAGGGGATGGCTACACCTTC. Protein sequence: CSVSYRTGDGYTF.

This chain links TRBV18 with TRBJ1-1; D call uncertain. CDR1 and CDR2 from the germline V gene are KGHSH and LQKENI. Trimming took 0 bases from V and 0 from J, leaving 8 bases between them. The CDR3 consists of 15 residues. The CDR3 DNA is TGTGCCAGCTCACCACCGTCTCCCCTGAACACTGAAGCTTTCTTT. Translating it yields CASSPPSPLNTEAFF.

This rearrangement joins TRBV30 to TRBJ2-7; 11 nucleotides match TRBD1. V was pared by 3 bases and J by 6 bases, with 1 base of the junction left unmatched. The CDR3 is 12 residues long. The germline gives CDR1 GTSNPN, CDR2 SVGIG (reference sequence). DNA for the CDR3: TGTGCCTGGAGGGGACAGGGGGGCGAGCAGTACTTC. Translated, it gives CAWRGQGGEQYF.

This chain links TRBV30 with TRBJ2-7, with 9 bases fitting TRBD1. The CDR3 runs 14 residues. Germline V gene data show CDR1 as GTSNPN and CDR2 as SVGIG (reference sequence). V shed 2 bases and J 1 base; nucleotides not matched to a gene: 3. This CDR3 reads CAWSRDRASYEQYF. In DNA form, the CDR3 reads TGTGCCTGGAGTCGGGACAGGGCTTCCTACGAGCAGTACTTC. Full variable domain (rest looked up from reference TRBV30 and TRBJ2-7): SQTIHQWPATLVQPVGSPLSLECTVEGTSNPNLYWYRQAAGRGLQLLFYSVGIGQISSEVPQNLSASRPQDRQFILSSKKLLLSDSGFYLCAWSRDRASYEQYFGPGTRLTVT.

The chain has TRBV2 and TRBJ1-5; a weak D match, TRBD1 (5 bases). Germline CDR1 is SNHLY and CDR2 is FYNNEI. V dropped 6 bases and J dropped 7 bases, with 16 bases sitting between them. The CDR3 is made up of 14 amino acids. The CDR3 loop reads CASRVGEGRQPQHF. The CDR3 DNA is TGTGCCAGCAGGGTCGGGGAGGGGCGGCAGCCCCAGCATTTT.

The chain recombines TRBV18 with TRBJ2-5; unclear D gene. V lost 2 bases to trimming and J lost 1 base, with 11 bases between them. The CDR3 spans 15 residues. Germline values: CDR1 KGHSH, CDR2 LQKENI. The CDR3 spells CASSPIADSQETQYF. Written as DNA, the CDR3 is TGTGCCAGCTCACCAATAGCAGATAGCCAAGAGACCCAGTACTTC. Supplemented by reference TRBV18 and TRBJ2-5, the full variable domain reads NAGVMQNPRHLVRRRGQEARLRCSPMKGHSHVYWYRQLPEEGLKFMVYLQKENIIDESGMPKERFSAEFPKEGPSILRIQQVVRGDSAAYFCASSPIADSQETQYFGPGTRLLVL.

This chain joins TRBV1 and TRBJ2-1; the DNA was not used to check the table's D call, TRBD2. TRBV1 represents a pseudogene. The CDR3 has 15 residues. CDR3 region: CTSSIAGPGPNEQFF. The CDR3 coding sequence is TGCACCAGCAGCATCGCGGGACCCGGCCCCAATGAGCAGTTCTTC.

For the CDR3, the DNA is TGTGCCAGCTCACCACCATTTGGACTAGCGGGAGGGCCGTCTGAGCAGTTCTTC. Amino acid sequence: CASSPPFGLAGGPSEQFF. The gene calls are TRBV18 and TRBJ2-1; 15 bases fit TRBD2. CDR1 and CDR2 from the germline V gene are KGHSH and LQKENI. This CDR3 contains 18 residues. Trimming cost V 0 bases and J 9 bases; bases outside gene matches: 9.

The chain is built from TRBV4-3 and TRBJ2-2, with a possible D match to TRBD1 (5 bases). From germline, CDR1 is LGHNA and CDR2 YSLEER. The ends were cut back, 0 bases at V and 2 bases at J, with 10 bases in the middle. The CDR3 length is 16 residues. In DNA form, the CDR3 reads TGCGCCAGCAGCCAAGACCCCAGGGCAAACACCGGGGAGCTGTTTTTT. This encodes CASSQDPRANTGELFF.

The chain carries TRBV5-4 and TRBJ2-5, with D possibly being TRBD1 (7 bases). Germline V gene data show CDR1 as SGHNT and CDR2 as YYREEE (reference sequence). The CDR3 is 14 residues long. V dropped 4 bases and J dropped 4 bases, with 14 bases sitting between them. The CDR3 nucleotides are TGTGCCAGCAGCCGGGGGACAGCCGGAGAGACCCAGTACTTC. This translates into CASSRGTAGETQYF.

V usage is TRBV5-5 and J usage is TRBJ1-5; 7 nucleotides align to TRBD1. The V and J ends lost 3 bases and 1 base, in that order; junction bases with no gene match: 10. Germline V gives CDR1 SGHKS, CDR2 YYEKEE (reference sequence). The CDR3 sequence is 17 residues long. In DNA form, the CDR3 reads TGTGCCAGCAGCTCTGCGACAGGGCGGGGAAGCAATCAGCCCCAGCATTTT. It encodes CASSSATGRGSNQPQHF. The full variable domain, with the rest looked up from reference TRBV5-5 and TRBJ1-5, is DAGVTQSPTHLIKTRGQQVTLRCSPISGHKSVSWYQQVLGQGPQFIFQYYEKEERGRGNFPDRFSARQFPNYSSELNVNALLLGDSALYLCASSSATGRGSNQPQHFGDGTRLSIL.

The V gene is TRBV12-5, the J gene TRBJ1-1, with 10 bases fitting TRBD1. Germline values: CDR1 LGHNT, CDR2 FRNRAP. The CDR3 contains 17 residues. Unmatched junction bases numbered 10, after V lost 5 bases and J lost 1 base. The CDR3 DNA sequence: TGTGCTAGTGGTCTAGACAGGGGGCACCTTCCGAACACTGAAGCTTTCTTT. It yields the protein CASGLDRGHLPNTEAFF.

On this clone: One end of the junction is discordant with germline, which a read error may explain. The chain carries TRBV7-9 and TRBJ1-1; perhaps TRBD1 as D (5 bases). Germline V gene sequence: CDR1 SEHNR, CDR2 FQNEAQ (reference sequence). The CDR3 has 14 amino acids. CDR3: CASSIAGGNTEAFF. The DNA for the CDR3 is TGTGCCAGCAGCATAGCGGGGGGGAACACTGAAGCTTTCTTT. Complete variable domain (other parts from reference TRBV7-9 and TRBJ1-1): DTGVSQNPRHKITKRGQNVTFRCDPISEHNRLYWYRQTLGQGPEFLTYFQNEAQLEKSRLLSDRFSAERPKGSFSTLEIQRTEQGDSAMYLCASSIAGGNTEAFFGQGTRLTVV.

CDR3 sequence reads: CASSLNSGRMKGEQFF. CDR3 sequence (DNA): TGTGCCAGCAGCTTAAATAGCGGTCGGATGAAGGGTGAGCAGTTCTTC. The genes are TRBV7-9 and TRBJ2-1, with D perhaps TRBD2 (6 bases). In germline, CDR1 is SEHNR, CDR2 FQNEAQ (reference sequence). This CDR3 has 16 residues. V dropped 2 bases and J dropped 9 bases, with 20 bases sitting between them.